This section outlines one T cell receptor beta chain sequence together with its context. This CDR3 contains 15 residues. The V and J ends lost 6 bases and 4 bases respectively, with 18 bases between them. Germline CDR1 and CDR2: SGHNT and YYREEE (reference sequence). The data stem from a study of blood T cell repertoires in COVID-19. Only in-frame clones appear in the TCRdb table, and some are missing; sequencing was by immunoSEQ multiplex PCR. The data show under 50,000 clones, 88% seen once. The TCR sequence derives from a man in his fifties with active COVID-19. The material sequenced was peripheral blood. V and J are TRBV5-4 and TRBJ2-3, with a weak D call TRBD1 (6 bases). The CDR3 sequence is CASTFQGRGSDTQYF. CDR3 coding DNA: TGTGCCAGCACCTTTCAGGGCAGGGGTTCAGATACGCAGTATTTT.